Included here is one T cell receptor beta chain sequence, with context. The sample is drawn from a study of cytomegalovirus exposure and HLA in healthy donors. The wider study: The 666 first-cohort repertoires shared a platform with the roughly 110 validation repertoires, as reported in a later analysis.

Sequenced by immunoSEQ multiplex PCR; TCRdb stores in-frame clones only, minus some. In the table there are 300,000 to 400,000 clones, 70% to 90% of which are singletons. What was sequenced was PBMCs. This TCR was recovered from a man aged 25-45 years in good health and CMV-seronegative.

The CDR3 is CASSQGPDRGREKLFF. CDR3 nucleotide sequence: TGCGCCAGCAGCCAAGGCCCGGACAGGGGGCGAGAAAAACTGTTTTTT. The chain has TRBV4-3 and TRBJ1-4; 11 bases fit TRBD1. This CDR3 spans 16 amino acids. Germline lookup yields CDR1 LGHNA and CDR2 YSLEER. Trimming removed 1 base from V and 8 bases from J; junction bases left unmatched: 6.